The 19 T cell receptor beta chains given below trace back to one sample, sequenced in a study of CD4+ T cells in melanoma. Libraries were prepared by immunoSEQ multiplex PCR; TCRdb keeps only in-frame clonotypes and omits some of them. The table records 9,500 to 13,000 clones, less than 80% of them present only once. Sequenced sample: cells from a culture (not recorded whether cultured in vitro). The receptors derive from a human donor with melanoma.

J is TRBJ2-5 and V is TRBV18, with 11 positions matching TRBD1. The germline CDR1 and CDR2 sequences are KGHSH and LQKENI. The CDR3 contains 16 residues. Trimming at V came to 3 bases and at J to 9 bases, leaving 12 bases not matched to a gene. CDR3: CASSPGQGELFGAQYF. DNA for the CDR3: TGTGCCAGCTCACCGGGACAGGGGGAACTATTCGGGGCCCAGTACTTC.

This chain joins TRBV11-2 and TRBJ2-4; 7 bases fit TRBD2. Germline V CDR1 and CDR2: SGHAT, FQNNGV. Trimming cost V 5 bases and J 6 bases; bases outside gene matches: 7. The CDR3 covers 14 residues. For the CDR3, the DNA is TGTGCCAGCAGCAGTACGCGGGGGACAAACATTCAGTACTTC. This sequence encodes CASSSTRGTNIQYF.

This clone showed up just once. Here the CDR3 reads CAYRGGGEGEQYF. Written as DNA, the CDR3 is TGTGCCTACCGAGGCGGGGGGGAGGGAGAGCAGTACTTC. The chain recombines TRBV30 with TRBJ2-7; 9 bases map to TRBD2. Germline loops: CDR1 GTSNPN, CDR2 SVGIG (reference sequence). The CDR3 is 13 amino acids. Trimming removed 7 bases from V and 7 bases from J; junction bases left unmatched: 11.

This clone is categorized as medium-sized. This chain connects TRBV11-2 to TRBJ2-5; TRBD1 matches 7 bases. The V segment lost 5 bases and the J segment 3 bases; nucleotides outside the gene matches: 3. CDR3 length: 13 amino acids. Per germline, CDR1 SGHAT and CDR2 FQNNGV. In DNA, the CDR3 is TGTGCCAGCAGCCCGACAGGGAAAGAGACCCAGTACTTC. It specifies CASSPTGKETQYF.

The chain combines TRBV7-3 with TRBJ2-1; 7 bases agree with TRBD1. The ends lost 5 bases at V and 5 bases at J; junction bases unmatched: 18. In germline, CDR1 is SGHTA, CDR2 FQGTGA. This CDR3 is 18 amino acids long. The DNA of the CDR3 is TGTGCCAGCAGCGCCCGACCGACAGGGCATCCAACTAACAATGAGCAGTTCTTC. Amino acids: CASSARPTGHPTNNEQFF.

The chain is built from TRBV5-8 and TRBJ2-1; D not resolved. Germline V lookup: CDR1 SGHTS, CDR2 YDEGEE. The CDR3 covers 16 residues. V was clipped by 4 bases and J by 0 bases, with 14 bases between them. The CDR3 sequence: CASSPYIRSSYNEQFF. The CDR3 nucleotides read TGTGCCAGCAGCCCTTACATAAGGAGCTCCTACAATGAGCAGTTCTTC.

The chain has TRBV11-2 and TRBJ1-2, with no clear D. CDR1 and CDR2 (germline): SGHAT, FQNNGV. This CDR3 spans 13 amino acids. V was cut by 0 bases and J by 7 bases, with 9 bases left in between. DNA for the CDR3: TGTGCCAGCAGCTTAGATGGGGTCGGTGGCTACACCTTC. Its protein product is CASSLDGVGGYTF.

J is TRBJ2-5 and V is TRBV5-1; 8 nucleotides match TRBD2. CDR1 is SGHRS, CDR2 YFSETQ, per germline. V shed 4 bases and J 6 bases; nucleotides not matched to a gene: 20. This CDR3 has 18 amino acids. CDR3 DNA sequence: TGCGCCAGCAGCCCCCAACCAGCGGGGGCCGCCCTTAGGAAGACCCAGTACTTC. Amino acid sequence: CASSPQPAGAALRKTQYF.

The V call is TRBV5-8, the J call TRBJ1-5, with D hard to call. V was cut by 4 bases and J by 7 bases, with 6 bases left in between. Germline loops: CDR1 SGHTS, CDR2 YDEGEE. This CDR3 is 11 amino acids long. The CDR3 reads CASSPNQPQHF. The CDR3 nucleotides read TGTGCCAGCAGCCCCAACCAGCCCCAGCATTTT.

The gene calls are TRBV4-1 and TRBJ1-6; TRBD1 agrees at 8 bases. The CDR3 runs to 14 residues. Germline V gene data show CDR1 as MGHRA and CDR2 as YSYEKL. V lost 4 bases, J lost 14 bases, and 10 bases stayed unmatched. As DNA, the CDR3 is TGCGCCAGCAGCCCCGGACAGGGTCTATGGGCCCTCCACTTT. Amino acid sequence: CASSPGQGLWALHF.

The rearrangement uses TRBV7-2 and TRBJ1-2; D call uncertain. Looked up from germline, CDR1 is SGHTA and CDR2 is FQGNSA. This CDR3 has 13 amino acids. Trimming removed 4 bases from V and 7 bases from J, with 13 bases in between. As DNA, the CDR3 is TGTGCCAGCAGCTCCTTAGCGGTTCGTGGCTACACCTTC. This translates into CASSSLAVRGYTF.

The J gene is TRBJ2-7, the V gene TRBV5-4; TRBD1 matches 8 bases. The germline V gene encodes CDR1 SGHNT and CDR2 YYREEE (reference sequence). The CDR3 length is 19 residues. With 0 bases clipped from V and 7 bases from J, the junction kept 21 bases outside the gene matches. Here the CDR3 DNA reads TGTGCCAGCAGCTTGGGTAGTGGGACAGGAAGAAGGGGGCCCCGGGAGCAGTACTTC. Residues: CASSLGSGTGRRGPREQYF. The full variable domain, with the rest looked up from reference TRBV5-4 and TRBJ2-7, is ETGVTQSPTHLIKTRGQQVTLRCSSQSGHNTVSWYQQALGQGPQFIFQYYREEENGRGNFPPRFSGLQFPNYSSELNVNALELDDSALYLCASSLGSGTGRRGPREQYFGPGTRLTVT.

The chain joins TRBV19 to TRBJ1-5; a possible D gene is TRBD1 (6 bases). The V and J ends lost 6 bases and 4 bases respectively, with 10 bases between them. The CDR3 consists of 13 residues. In germline, CDR1 is LNHDA, CDR2 SQIVND (reference sequence). The CDR3 protein is CASRQGRNQPQHF. CDR3 DNA: TGTGCCAGTAGACAGGGTCGAAATCAGCCCCAGCATTTT.

Written as DNA, the CDR3 is TGTGCCAGCAGCTTGGCACAGGGATGGGGTGAGCAGTTCTTC. Translation: CASSLAQGWGEQFF. The chain combines TRBV5-4 with TRBJ2-1; perhaps TRBD1 as D (6 bases). Trimming took off 0 bases at V and 9 bases at J, with 13 bases between the two ends. The CDR3 extends over 14 amino acids. Germline values: CDR1 SGHNT, CDR2 YYREEE (reference sequence).

The chain uses TRBV11-3 and TRBJ2-1; 11 bases are shared with TRBD2. V was clipped by 5 bases and J by 5 bases; unmatched bases: 5. From germline, CDR1 is SGHNT and CDR2 YENEEA. CDR3 length: 15 residues. CDR3 loop: CASSIGTSGDNEQFF. In DNA, the CDR3 is TGTGCCAGCAGCATCGGGACTAGCGGCGACAATGAGCAGTTCTTC.

The chain joins TRBV18 to TRBJ2-2; TRBD1 matches 7 bases. The J segment lost 5 bases and the V segment lost 2 bases, leaving 11 bases of the junction unmatched. The CDR3 has 17 amino acids. Looked up from germline, CDR1 is KGHSH and CDR2 is LQKENI. CDR3 sequence: CASSPDASQGTTGELFF. For the CDR3, the DNA is TGTGCCAGCTCACCAGACGCGTCACAGGGGACGACCGGGGAGCTGTTTTTT.

This clone has just one count. This chain connects TRBV7-8 to TRBJ1-2; TRBD1 matches 7 bases. Germline CDR1 is SGHVS and CDR2 is FQNEAQ. This CDR3 region has 12 residues. The V gene end was trimmed by 5 bases and the J gene end by 6 bases; junction bases not matched to a gene: 3. The CDR3 DNA sequence: TGTGCCAGCAGCCTGACAGGGCATGGCTACACCTTC. It codes for CASSLTGHGYTF.

In nucleotides, the CDR3 is TGTGCCAGCAGCTTAACGGCGGGCTACGAGCAGTACTTC. As protein: CASSLTAGYEQYF. V gene TRBV7-3 combines with J gene TRBJ2-7, with D perhaps matching TRBD2 (5 bases). The V and J ends lost 0 bases and 3 bases respectively, with 6 bases between them. CDR1 is SGHTA, CDR2 FQGTGA, per germline. The CDR3 covers 13 residues.

This clone was counted between two and nine times. J is TRBJ1-3 and V is TRBV29-1, with D perhaps TRBD1 (5 bases). Germline loops: CDR1 SQVTM, CDR2 ANQGSEA. Trimming cost V 2 bases and J 3 bases, with 26 bases left between them. This CDR3 comprises 19 residues. The CDR3 protein is CSVEKSRGGSRVYGNTIYF. The CDR3 DNA sequence: TGCAGCGTTGAAAAGAGCCGGGGCGGGTCGAGGGTATATGGAAACACCATATATTTT.